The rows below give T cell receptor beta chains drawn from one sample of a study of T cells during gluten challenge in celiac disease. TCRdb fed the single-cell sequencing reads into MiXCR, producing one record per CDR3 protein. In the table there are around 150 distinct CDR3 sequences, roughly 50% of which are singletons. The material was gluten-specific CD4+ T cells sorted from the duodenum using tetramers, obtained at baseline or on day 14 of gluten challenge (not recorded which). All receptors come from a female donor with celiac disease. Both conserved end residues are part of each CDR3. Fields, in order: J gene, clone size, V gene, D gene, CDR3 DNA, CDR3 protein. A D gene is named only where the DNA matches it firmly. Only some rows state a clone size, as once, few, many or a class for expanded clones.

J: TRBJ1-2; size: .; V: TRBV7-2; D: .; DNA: TGTGCCACCGATCTTAGGGCAGGGCACTATGGCTACACCTTC; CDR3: CATDLRAGHYGYTF
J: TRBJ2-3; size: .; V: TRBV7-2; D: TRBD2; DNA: TGTGCCAGCAGCATTAGAGCGGGGGGAGATACGCAGTATTTT; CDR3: CASSIRAGGDTQYF
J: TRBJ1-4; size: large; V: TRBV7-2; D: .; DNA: TGTGCCAGCAGCTCTCGGACCTCTAATAAACTGTTTTTT; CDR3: CASSSRTSNKLFF
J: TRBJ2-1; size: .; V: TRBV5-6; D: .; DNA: TGTGCCAGCAGCTTGTTCCAACTAGTCGAGCAGTTCTTC; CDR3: CASSLFQLVEQFF
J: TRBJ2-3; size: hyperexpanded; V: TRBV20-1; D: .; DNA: TGCAGTGCTAGGCCCCGGGAGACGCAGTATTTT; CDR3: CSARPRETQYF
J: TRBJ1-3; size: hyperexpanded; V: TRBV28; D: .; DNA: TGTGCCAGCAGCCGTCGGGGGGTCTCTGGAAACACCATATATTTT; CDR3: CASSRRGVSGNTIYF
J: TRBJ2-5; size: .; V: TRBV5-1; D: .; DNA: TGCACCAGCAGCTTGGGGGCGTTAGAGGAGACCCAGTACTTC; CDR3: CTSSLGALEETQYF
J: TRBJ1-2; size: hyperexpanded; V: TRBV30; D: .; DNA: TGTGCCTGGCAGCCCCGGGCCCTGGGTGGCTACACCTTC; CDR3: CAWQPRALGGYTF
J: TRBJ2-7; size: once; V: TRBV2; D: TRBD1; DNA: TGTGCCAGTGGACAGGGCGAGCAGTACTTC; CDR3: CASGQGEQYF
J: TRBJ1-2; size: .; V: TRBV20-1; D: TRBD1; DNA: TGCAGTGCTAGCATACAGGGGGCGTTTGGCTACACCTTC; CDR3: CSASIQGAFGYTF
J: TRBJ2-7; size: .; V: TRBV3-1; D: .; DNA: TGTGCCAGCAGCCTGCTGAACGAGCAGTACTTC; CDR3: CASSLLNEQYF
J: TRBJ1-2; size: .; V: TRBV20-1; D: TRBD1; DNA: TGCAGTGCTAGTAAAGGTCTCGGACAGGGGGCAGGTGGCTACACCTTC; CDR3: CSASKGLGQGAGGYTF
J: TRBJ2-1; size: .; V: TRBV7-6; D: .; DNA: TGTGCCAGCAGCTTCGGCGGCTACAATGAGCAGTTCTTC; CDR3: CASSFGGYNEQFF
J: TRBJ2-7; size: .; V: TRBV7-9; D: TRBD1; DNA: TGTGCCAGCAGCCAGGACCCCGCTTGGACAGGCTCCTACGAGCAGTACTTC; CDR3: CASSQDPAWTGSYEQYF